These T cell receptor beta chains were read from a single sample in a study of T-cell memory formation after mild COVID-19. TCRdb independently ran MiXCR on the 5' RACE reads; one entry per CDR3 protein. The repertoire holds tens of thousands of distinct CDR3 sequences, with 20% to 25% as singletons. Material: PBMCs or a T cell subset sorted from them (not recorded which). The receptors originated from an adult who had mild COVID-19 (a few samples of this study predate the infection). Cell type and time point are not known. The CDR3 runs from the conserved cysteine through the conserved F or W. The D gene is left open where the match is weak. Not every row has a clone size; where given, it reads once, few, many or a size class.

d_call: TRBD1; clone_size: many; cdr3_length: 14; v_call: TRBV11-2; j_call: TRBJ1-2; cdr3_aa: CASSHLQGTRGYTF; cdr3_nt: TGTGCCAGCAGCCATTTACAGGGGACTCGAGGCTACACCTTC
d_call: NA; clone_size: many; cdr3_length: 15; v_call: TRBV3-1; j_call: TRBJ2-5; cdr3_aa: CASSQRGQSRETQYF; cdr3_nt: TGTGCCAGCAGCCAACGGGGCCAATCGAGAGAGACCCAGTACTTC
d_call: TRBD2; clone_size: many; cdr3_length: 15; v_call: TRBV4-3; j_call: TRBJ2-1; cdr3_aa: CASSQSGSSYNEQFF; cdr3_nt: TGCGCCAGCAGCCAGAGCGGGAGCTCCTACAATGAGCAGTTCTTC
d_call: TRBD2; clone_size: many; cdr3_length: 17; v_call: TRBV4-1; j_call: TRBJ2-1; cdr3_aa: CASSQGPGLGTYNEQFF; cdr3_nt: TGCGCCAGCAGCCAAGGCCCGGGACTAGGTACCTACAATGAGCAGTTCTTC
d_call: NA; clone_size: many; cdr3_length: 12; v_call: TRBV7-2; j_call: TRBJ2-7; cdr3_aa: CASSYSLYEQYF; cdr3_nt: TGTGCCAGCAGCTACAGTCTCTACGAGCAGTACTTC
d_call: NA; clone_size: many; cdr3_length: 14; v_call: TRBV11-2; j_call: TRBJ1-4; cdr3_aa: CASSLPGMGEKLFF; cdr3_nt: TGTGCCAGCAGCTTACCGGGGATGGGTGAAAAACTGTTTTTT
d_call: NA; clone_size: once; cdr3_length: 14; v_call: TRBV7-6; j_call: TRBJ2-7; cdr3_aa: CASSPSWGSYEQYF; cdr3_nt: TGTGCCAGCAGCCCGTCCTGGGGCTCCTACGAGCAGTACTTC
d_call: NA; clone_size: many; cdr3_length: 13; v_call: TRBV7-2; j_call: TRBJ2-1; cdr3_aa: CASSLRWGNEQFF; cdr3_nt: TGTGCCAGCAGCTTACGGTGGGGCAATGAGCAGTTCTTC
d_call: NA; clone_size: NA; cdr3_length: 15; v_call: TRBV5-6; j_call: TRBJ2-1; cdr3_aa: CASSLVWGRYNEQFF; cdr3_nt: TGTGCCAGCAGCTTGGTCTGGGGGCGCTACAATGAGCAGTTCTTC
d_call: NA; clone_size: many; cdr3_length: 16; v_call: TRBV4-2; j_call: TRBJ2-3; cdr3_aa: CASSLAAGQGTDTQYF; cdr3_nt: TGTGCCAGCAGCCTAGCCGCAGGGCAGGGCACAGATACGCAGTATTTT
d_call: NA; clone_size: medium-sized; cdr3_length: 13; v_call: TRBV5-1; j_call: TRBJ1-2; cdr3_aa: CASSLDRNYGYTF; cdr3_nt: TGCGCCAGCAGCTTGGATCGTAACTATGGCTACACCTTC
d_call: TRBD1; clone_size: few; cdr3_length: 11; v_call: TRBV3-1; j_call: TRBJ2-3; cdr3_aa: CASSPGGPQYF; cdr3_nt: TGTGCCAGCAGTCCAGGGGGCCCGCAGTATTTT
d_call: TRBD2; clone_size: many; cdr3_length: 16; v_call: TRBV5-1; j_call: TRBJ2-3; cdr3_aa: CASSLGSGGAADTQYF; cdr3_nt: TGCGCCAGCAGCTTGGGATCCGGGGGGGCAGCAGATACGCAGTATTTT
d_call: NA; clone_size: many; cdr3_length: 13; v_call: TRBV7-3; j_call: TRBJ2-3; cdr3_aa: CASSYREGDTQYF; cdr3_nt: TGTGCCAGCAGCTATAGGGAAGGAGATACGCAGTATTTT
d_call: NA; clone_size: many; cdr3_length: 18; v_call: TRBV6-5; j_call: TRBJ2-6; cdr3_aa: CASSYLGRLDSGANVLTF; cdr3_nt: TGTGCCAGCAGTTACTTGGGCAGACTAGACTCTGGGGCCAACGTCCTGACTTTC
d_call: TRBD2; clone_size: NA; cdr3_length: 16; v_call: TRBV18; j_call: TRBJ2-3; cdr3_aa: CASSPGLGVGTDTQYF; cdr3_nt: TGTGCCAGCTCACCGGGACTAGGTGTGGGCACAGATACGCAGTATTTT
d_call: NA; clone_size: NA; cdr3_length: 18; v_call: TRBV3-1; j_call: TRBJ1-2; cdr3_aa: CASSQEARARSLNYGYTF; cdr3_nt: TGTGCCAGCAGCCAAGAAGCAAGGGCTCGATCCCTTAACTATGGCTACACCTTC
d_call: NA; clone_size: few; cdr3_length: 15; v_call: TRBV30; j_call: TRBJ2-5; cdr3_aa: CAWSAIRVLQRTQYF; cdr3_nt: TGTGCCTGGAGTGCGATCCGGGTCCTTCAGAGGACCCAGTACTTC
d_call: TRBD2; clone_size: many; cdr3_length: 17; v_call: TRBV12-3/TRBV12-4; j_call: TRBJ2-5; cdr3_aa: CASSLEAGGFGGGTQYF; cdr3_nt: TGTGCCAGCAGTTTAGAAGCGGGAGGGTTCGGGGGTGGAACCCAGTACTTC
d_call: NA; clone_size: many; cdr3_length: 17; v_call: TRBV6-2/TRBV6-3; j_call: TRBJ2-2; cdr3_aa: CASSYPALRVNTGELFF; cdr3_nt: TGTGCCAGCAGTTACCCTGCTCTTAGGGTCAACACCGGGGAGCTGTTTTTT
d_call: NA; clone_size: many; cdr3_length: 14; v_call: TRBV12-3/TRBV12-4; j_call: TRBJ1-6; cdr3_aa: CASSSTVYNSPLHF; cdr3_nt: TGTGCCAGCTCTTCGACAGTCTATAATTCACCCCTCCACTTT
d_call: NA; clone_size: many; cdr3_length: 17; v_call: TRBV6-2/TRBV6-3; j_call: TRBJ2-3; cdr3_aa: CASTGGPGGLRTDTQYF; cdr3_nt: TGTGCCAGCACTGGGGGCCCCGGCGGTCTTAGAACAGATACGCAGTATTTT
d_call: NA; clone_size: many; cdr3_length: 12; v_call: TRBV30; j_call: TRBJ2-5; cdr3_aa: CAWSKGAETQYF; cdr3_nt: TGTGCCTGGAGTAAAGGGGCAGAGACCCAGTACTTC
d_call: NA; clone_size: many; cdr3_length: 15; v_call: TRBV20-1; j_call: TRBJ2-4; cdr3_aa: CSAPEAELAKNIQYF; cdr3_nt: TGCAGTGCCCCGGAGGCGGAACTAGCCAAAAACATTCAGTACTTC